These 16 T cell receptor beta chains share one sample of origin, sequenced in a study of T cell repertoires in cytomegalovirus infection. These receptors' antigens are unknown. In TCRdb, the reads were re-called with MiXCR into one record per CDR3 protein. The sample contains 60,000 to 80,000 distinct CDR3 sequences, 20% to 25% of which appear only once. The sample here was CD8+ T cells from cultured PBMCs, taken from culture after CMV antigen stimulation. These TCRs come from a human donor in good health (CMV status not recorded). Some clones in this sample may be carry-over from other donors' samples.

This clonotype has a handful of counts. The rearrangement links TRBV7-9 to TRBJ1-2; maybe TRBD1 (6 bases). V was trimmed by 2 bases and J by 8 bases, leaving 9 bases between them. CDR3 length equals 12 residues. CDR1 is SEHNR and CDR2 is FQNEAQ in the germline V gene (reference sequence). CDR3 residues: CASSLPGQGYTF. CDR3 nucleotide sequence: TGTGCCAGCAGCTTACCCGGACAGGGCTACACCTTC.

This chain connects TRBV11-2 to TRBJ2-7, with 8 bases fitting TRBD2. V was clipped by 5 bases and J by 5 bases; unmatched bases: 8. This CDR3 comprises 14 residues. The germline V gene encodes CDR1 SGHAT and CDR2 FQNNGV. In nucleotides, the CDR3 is TGTGCCAGCAGCCACGGGAGGGGGATCAACGAGCAGTACTTC. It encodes CASSHGRGINEQYF.

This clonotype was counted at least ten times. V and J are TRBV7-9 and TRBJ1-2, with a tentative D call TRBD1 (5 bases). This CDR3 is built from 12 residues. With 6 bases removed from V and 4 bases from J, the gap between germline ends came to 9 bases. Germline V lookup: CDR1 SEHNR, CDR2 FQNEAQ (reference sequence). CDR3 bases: TGTGCCAGCAGAGGGGACGCCTATGGCTACACCTTC. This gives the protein CASRGDAYGYTF.

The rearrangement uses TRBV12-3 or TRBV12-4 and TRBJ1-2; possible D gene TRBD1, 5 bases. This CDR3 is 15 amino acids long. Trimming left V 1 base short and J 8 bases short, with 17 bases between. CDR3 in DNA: TGTGCCAGCAGTTTAGAGTCAGGACGGGGGAGAGGCTACACCTTC. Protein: CASSLESGRGRGYTF.

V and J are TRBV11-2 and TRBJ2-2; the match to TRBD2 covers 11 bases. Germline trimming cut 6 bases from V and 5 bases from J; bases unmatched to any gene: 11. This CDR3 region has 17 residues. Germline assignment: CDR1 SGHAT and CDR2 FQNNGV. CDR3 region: CASSPRGASGGTGELFF. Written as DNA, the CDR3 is TGTGCCAGCAGTCCTCGAGGGGCTAGCGGGGGGACCGGGGAGCTGTTTTTT.

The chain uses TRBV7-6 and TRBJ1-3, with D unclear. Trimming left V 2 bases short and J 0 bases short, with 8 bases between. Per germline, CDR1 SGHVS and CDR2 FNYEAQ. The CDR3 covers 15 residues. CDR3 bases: TGTGCCAGCAGCTTAAGTGCAAGCTCTGGAAACACCATATATTTT. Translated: CASSLSASSGNTIYF.

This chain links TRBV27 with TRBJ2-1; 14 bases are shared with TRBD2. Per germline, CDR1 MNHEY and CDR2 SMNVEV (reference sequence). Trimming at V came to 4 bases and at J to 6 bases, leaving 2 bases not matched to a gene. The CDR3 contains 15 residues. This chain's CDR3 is CASSSTSGGANEQFF. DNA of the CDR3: TGTGCCAGCAGTTCGACTAGCGGGGGGGCCAATGAGCAGTTCTTC.

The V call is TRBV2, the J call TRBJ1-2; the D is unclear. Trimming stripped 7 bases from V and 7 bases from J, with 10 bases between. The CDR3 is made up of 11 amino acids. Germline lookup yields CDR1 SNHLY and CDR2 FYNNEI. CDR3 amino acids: CASIRRGGYTF. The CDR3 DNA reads TGTGCCAGCATCAGGCGAGGTGGCTACACCTTC.

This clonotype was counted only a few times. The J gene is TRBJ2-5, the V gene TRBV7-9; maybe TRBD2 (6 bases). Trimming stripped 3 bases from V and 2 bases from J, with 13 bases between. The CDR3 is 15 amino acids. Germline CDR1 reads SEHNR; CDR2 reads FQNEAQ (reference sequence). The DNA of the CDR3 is TGTGCCAGCAGCTTCCCACTTAGCGGTCAAGAGACCCAGTACTTC. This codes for CASSFPLSGQETQYF.

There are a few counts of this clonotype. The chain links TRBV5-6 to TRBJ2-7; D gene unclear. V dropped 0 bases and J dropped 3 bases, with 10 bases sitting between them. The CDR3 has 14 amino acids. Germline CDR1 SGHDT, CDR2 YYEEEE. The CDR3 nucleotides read TGTGCCAGCAGCTTGGTGGGGTCGGGCTACGAGCAGTACTTC. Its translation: CASSLVGSGYEQYF.

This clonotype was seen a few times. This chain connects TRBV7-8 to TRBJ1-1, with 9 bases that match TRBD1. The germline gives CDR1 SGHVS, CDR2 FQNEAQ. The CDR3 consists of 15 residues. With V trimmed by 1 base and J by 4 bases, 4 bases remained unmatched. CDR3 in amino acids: CASSLDEQGATEAFF. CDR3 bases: TGTGCCAGCAGCTTAGATGAACAGGGGGCCACTGAAGCTTTCTTT.

The chain's CDR3 is CASSLETGGKTQYF. The CDR3 nucleotides are TGTGCCAGCAGCTTAGAAACAGGGGGAAAGACCCAGTACTTC. The chain has TRBV7-6 and TRBJ2-5; 8 bases fit TRBD1. The CDR3 has 14 residues. V lost 1 base to trimming and J lost 6 bases; unmatched junction nucleotides: 4. Germline V CDR1 and CDR2: SGHVS, FNYEAQ.

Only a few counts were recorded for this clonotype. CDR3 in DNA: TGTGCCAGCAGCAGGATATCCGAGTCCGGTCAGCCCCAGCATTTT. Protein: CASSRISESGQPQHF. The chain employs TRBV7-2 and TRBJ1-5, with D unresolved. The V and J ends lost 5 bases and 6 bases respectively, with 17 bases between them. Germline values: CDR1 SGHTA, CDR2 FQGNSA. The CDR3 is 15 residues long. Full variable domain (remainder filled in from reference TRBV7-2 and TRBJ1-5): GAGVSQSPSNKVTEKGKDVELRCDPISGHTALYWYRQSLGQGLEFLIYFQGNSAPDKSGLPSDRFSAERTGGSVSTLTIQRTQQEDSAVYLCASSRISESGQPQHFGDGTRLSIL.

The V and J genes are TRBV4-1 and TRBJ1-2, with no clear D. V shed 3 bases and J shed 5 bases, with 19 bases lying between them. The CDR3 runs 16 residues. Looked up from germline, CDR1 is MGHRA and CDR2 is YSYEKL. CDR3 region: CASSHPIGGKGYGYTF. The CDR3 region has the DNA TGCGCCAGCAGCCACCCTATAGGCGGCAAGGGTTATGGCTACACCTTC.

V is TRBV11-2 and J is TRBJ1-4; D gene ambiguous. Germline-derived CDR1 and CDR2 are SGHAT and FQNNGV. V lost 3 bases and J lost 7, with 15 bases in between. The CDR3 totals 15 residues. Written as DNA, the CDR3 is TGTGCCAGCAGCTTCCACAGTGAGGGTGGTGAAAAACTGTTTTTT. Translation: CASSFHSEGGEKLFF.

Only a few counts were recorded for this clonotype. The CDR3 reads CASSQDDRDWGYGYTF. Here the CDR3 DNA reads TGTGCCAGCAGCCAAGATGACCGGGATTGGGGCTATGGCTACACCTTC. The chain links TRBV14 to TRBJ1-2; D is undetermined. The CDR3 has 16 amino acids. Trimming shortened V by 0 bases and J by 4 bases, and 15 bases separated the two germline ends. Per the germline V gene, CDR1 is SGHDN and CDR2 is FVKESK. Full variable domain (rest looked up from reference TRBV14 and TRBJ1-2): EAGVTQFPSHSVIEKGQTVTLRCDPISGHDNLYWYRRVMGKEIKFLLHFVKESKQDESGMPNNRFLAERTGGTYSTLKVQPAELEDSGVYFCASSQDDRDWGYGYTFGSGTRLTVV.